Included here is one T cell receptor (beta chain) sequence, with context. It has no known antigen specificity. No clone much larger than this one lies a single base away; base qualities are absent. V lost 8 bases and J lost 1 base; the stretch between them is 18 bases long. Based on the germline V gene, the CDR1 and CDR2 sequences are MDHEN and SYDVKM. Including the terminal cysteine and phenylalanine, the CDR3 comprises 15 residues. Of all the DNA, just the CDR3 is kept, 45 bases in frame from base 1. The data were obtained in a study of T cell clonotyping in hematopoietic cell transplantation (dated by TCRdb to about 2021). In terms of the full investigation: Pretransplant samples from recipients were collected after cytoreduction. A total of 120 to 150 blood samples were collected in the study from a few dozen consecutive transplant recipients and their related donors. Recruitment of patients ran from 2015 to January 2017, and follow-up continued until late 2020 or until death. The paper's findings and limits, for the study overall: Broader posttransplant TCR repertoire diversity was predicted by donor and pretransplant recipient Inverse Simpson Index values. After transplant, TCR diversity in recipients dropped, and pathologically expanded clonotypes increased progressively from day 30 to day 180. Only a small fraction of recipient repertoires overlapped donor repertoires, with over 95% appearing de novo at the given depth. The sample size was limited, and CD4 and CD8 repertoire contributions could not be separated because cells were not sorted.

The immunoSEQ assay, a bias-controlled multiplex PCR using V- and J-specific primers, was used to amplify TCR beta CDR3 regions from genomic DNA. A proprietary barcode and Illumina adapter sequences were added to the CDR3 amplicons in a second PCR step. An Illumina MiSeq instrument was used to sequence the CDR3 libraries. Turning to the authors' computational methods: immunoSEQ Analyzer 3.0 was used for export and quality control, with R Bioconductor and Immunarch used for downstream analyses. Only productive rearrangements in the normalized downsampled data set were used to calculate repertoire metrics. In the normalized cohort, clonotypes with more than 5 templates were defined as pathologically expanded. The Inverse Simpson Index was used to measure repertoire diversity. The non-normalized data set was used for CMV-specificity analyses so that all clonotypes could be captured. The clones in this table, taken by TCRdb from immuneACCESS, are in-frame only. Not every clone is retained; where verified, under half of the shortfall comes from an unresolved V gene, and the cause of the rest is unknown. The V and J calls and the clone size are those of that table, but D and trimming were determined from the DNA. Counted in this sample were tens of thousands of clones; 85% of them appeared once. The leading ten clones occupy about 2.8% of the sample.

This sample's time point label indicates: recipient sample about 28 days before transplant, after cytoreduction. Blood from recipients was drawn roughly 28 days before transplant, then again at days 30, 100 and 180 after transplant. Using Nuclei Lysis Solution, genomic DNA was extracted from unfractionated peripheral blood mononuclear cells that were either fresh or cryopreserved. This sequence originates from a man in his 60s with acute myeloid leukemia. Some clones in this sample may be carry-over from other donors' samples. Recombination joined TRBV28 with TRBJ2-7; matching of 5 bases hints at TRBD1 as the D gene. The sequencing used peripheral blood mononuclear cells, collected before stem cell transplant. The DNA is as follows: TGTGCCAGCGGCGAAGGGCCCACAGGATCCTACGAGCAGTACTTC. Its coded protein is CASGEGPTGSYEQYF.